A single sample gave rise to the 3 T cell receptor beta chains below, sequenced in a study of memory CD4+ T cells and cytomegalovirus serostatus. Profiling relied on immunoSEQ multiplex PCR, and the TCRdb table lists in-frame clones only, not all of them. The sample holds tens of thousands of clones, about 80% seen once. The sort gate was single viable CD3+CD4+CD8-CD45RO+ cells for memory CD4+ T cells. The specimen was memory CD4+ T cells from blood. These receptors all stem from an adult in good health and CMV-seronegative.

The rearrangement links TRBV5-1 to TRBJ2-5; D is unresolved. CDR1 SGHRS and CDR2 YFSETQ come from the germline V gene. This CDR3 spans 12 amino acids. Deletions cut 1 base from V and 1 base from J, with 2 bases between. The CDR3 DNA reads TGCGCCAGCAGCTTGCGCCAAGAGACCCAGTACTTC. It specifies CASSLRQETQYF.

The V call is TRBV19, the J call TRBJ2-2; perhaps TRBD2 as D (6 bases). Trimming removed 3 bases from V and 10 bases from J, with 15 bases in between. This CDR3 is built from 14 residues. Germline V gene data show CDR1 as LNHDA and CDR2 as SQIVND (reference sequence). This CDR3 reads CASSMLSGDLELFF. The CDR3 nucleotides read TGTGCCAGTAGTATGCTTTCGGGGGATCTGGAGCTGTTTTTT.

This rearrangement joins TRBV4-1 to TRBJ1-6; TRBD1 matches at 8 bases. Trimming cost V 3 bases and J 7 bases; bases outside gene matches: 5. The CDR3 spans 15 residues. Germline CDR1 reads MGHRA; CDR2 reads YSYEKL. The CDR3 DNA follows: TGCGCCAGCAGCCAGCCGGACAGGGAGAATTCACCCCTCCACTTT. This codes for CASSQPDRENSPLHF.